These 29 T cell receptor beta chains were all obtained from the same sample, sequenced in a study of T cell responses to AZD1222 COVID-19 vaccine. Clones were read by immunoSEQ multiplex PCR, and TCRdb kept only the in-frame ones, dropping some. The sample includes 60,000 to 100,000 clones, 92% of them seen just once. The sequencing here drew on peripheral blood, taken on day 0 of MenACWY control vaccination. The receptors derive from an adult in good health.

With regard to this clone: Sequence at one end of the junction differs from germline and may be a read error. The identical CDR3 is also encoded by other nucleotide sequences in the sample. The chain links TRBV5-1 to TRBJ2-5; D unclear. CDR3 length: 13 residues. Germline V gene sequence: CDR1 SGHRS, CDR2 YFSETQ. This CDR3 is CASSVQDQETQYF. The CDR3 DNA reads TGTGCCAGCAGCGTACAAGATCAAGAGACCCAGTACTTC. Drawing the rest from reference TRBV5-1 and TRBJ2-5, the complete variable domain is KAGVTQTPRYLIKTRGQQVTLSCSPISGHRSVSWYQQTPGQGLQFLFEYFSETQRNKGNFPGRFSGRQFSNSRSEMNVSTLELGDSALYLCASSVQDQETQYFGPGTRLLVL.

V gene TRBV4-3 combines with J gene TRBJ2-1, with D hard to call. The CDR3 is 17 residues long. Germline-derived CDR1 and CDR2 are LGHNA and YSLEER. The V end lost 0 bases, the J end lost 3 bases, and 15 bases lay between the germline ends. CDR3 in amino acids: CASSQEDARPHYNEQFF. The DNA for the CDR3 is TGCGCCAGCAGCCAAGAGGATGCCCGTCCTCACTACAATGAGCAGTTCTTC.

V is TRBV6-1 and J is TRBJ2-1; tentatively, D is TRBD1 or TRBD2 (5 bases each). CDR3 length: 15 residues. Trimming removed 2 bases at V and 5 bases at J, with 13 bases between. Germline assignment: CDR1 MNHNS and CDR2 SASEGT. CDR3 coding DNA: TGTGCCAGCAGTGAATCAGGGACCCGAAACAATGAGCAGTTCTTC. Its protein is CASSESGTRNNEQFF.

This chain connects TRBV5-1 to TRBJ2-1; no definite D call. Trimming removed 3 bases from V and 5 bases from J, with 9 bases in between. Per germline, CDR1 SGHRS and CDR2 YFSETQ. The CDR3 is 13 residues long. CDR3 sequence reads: CASSSGINNEQFF. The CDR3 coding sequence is TGCGCCAGCAGCTCGGGTATTAACAATGAGCAGTTCTTC.

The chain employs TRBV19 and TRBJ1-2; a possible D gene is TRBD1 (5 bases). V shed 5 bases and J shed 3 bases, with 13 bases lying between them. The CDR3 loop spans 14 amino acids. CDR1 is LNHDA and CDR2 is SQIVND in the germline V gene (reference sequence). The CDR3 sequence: CASSSGRADYGYTF. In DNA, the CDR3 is TGTGCCAGTAGTTCGGGCAGGGCTGACTATGGCTACACCTTC.

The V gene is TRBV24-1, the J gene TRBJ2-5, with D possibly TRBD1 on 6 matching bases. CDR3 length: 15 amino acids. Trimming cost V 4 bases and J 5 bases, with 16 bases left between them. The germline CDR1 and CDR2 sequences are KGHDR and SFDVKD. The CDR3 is CATSDNFRGWETQYF. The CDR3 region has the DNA TGTGCCACCAGTGACAACTTCAGGGGATGGGAGACCCAGTACTTC.

CDR3 bases: TGTGCCAGCAGTAAGGGAAATACACCCCTCCACTTT. This translates into CASSKGNTPLHF. The chain joins TRBV28 to TRBJ1-6; D remains ambiguous. The germline V gene encodes CDR1 MDHEN and CDR2 SYDVKM. The CDR3 extends over 12 amino acids. The V gene lost 5 bases and the J gene lost 11 bases, with 10 bases spanning the gap.

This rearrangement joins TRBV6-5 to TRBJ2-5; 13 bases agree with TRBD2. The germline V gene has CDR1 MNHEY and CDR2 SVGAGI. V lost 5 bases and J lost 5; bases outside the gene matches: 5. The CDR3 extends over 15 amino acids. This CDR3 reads CASSTGLAGIETQYF. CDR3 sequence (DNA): TGTGCCAGCAGTACGGGACTAGCGGGAATCGAGACCCAGTACTTC.

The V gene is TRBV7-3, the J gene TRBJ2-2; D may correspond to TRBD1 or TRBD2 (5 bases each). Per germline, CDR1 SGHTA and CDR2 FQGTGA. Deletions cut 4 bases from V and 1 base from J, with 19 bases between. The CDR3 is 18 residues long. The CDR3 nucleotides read TGTGCCAGCAGCTCCACTTCTCGGGGCTGGGGGAACACCGGGGAGCTGTTTTTT. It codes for CASSSTSRGWGNTGELFF.

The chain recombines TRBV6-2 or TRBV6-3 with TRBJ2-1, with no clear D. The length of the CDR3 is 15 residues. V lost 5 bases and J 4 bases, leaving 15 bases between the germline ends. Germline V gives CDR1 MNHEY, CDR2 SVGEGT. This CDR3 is CASSRRNIAYNEQFF. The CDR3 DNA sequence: TGTGCCAGCAGTCGCCGGAACATAGCTTACAATGAGCAGTTCTTC.

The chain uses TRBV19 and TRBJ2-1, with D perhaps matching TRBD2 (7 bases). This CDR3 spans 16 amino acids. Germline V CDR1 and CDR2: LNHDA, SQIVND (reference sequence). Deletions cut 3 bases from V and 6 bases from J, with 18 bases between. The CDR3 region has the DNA TGTGCCAGTAGTATCTGGGAGGGAACAGGGCGCAATGAGCAGTTCTTC. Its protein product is CASSIWEGTGRNEQFF. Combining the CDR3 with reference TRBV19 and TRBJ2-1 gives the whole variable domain DGGITQSPKYLFRKEGQNVTLSCEQNLNHDAMYWYRQDPGQGLRLIYYSQIVNDFQKGDIAEGYSVSREKKESFPLTVTSAQKNPTAFYLCASSIWEGTGRNEQFFGPGTRLTVL.

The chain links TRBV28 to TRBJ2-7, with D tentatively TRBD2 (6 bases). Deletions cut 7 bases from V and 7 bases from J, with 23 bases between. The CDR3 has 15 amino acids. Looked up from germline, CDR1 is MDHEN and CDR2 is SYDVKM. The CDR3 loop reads CASNLGGVFGMEQYF. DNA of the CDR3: TGTGCCAGCAATCTCGGCGGGGTGTTTGGTATGGAGCAGTACTTC.

The CDR3 reads CASSPAGRPYEQYF. CDR3 nucleotide sequence: TGTGCCAGCTCACCGGCGGGCCGCCCCTACGAGCAGTACTTC. The chain links TRBV18 to TRBJ2-7; a weak D match, TRBD2 (5 bases). V lost 3 bases and J 2 bases, leaving 11 bases between the germline ends. Germline V gene data show CDR1 as KGHSH and CDR2 as LQKENI. The CDR3 contains 14 residues.

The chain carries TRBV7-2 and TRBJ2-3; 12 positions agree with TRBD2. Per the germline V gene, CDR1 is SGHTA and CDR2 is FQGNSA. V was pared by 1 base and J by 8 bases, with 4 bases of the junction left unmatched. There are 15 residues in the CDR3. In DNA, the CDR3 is TGTGCCAGCAGCTTAGGCGAGACTAGCGGGGGTACGCAGTATTTT. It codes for CASSLGETSGGTQYF.

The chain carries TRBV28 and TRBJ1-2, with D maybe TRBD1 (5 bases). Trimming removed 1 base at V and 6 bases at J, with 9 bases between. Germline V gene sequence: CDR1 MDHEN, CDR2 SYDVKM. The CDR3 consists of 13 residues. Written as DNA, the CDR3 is TGTGCCAGCAGTTTATCAGGGAGGGATGGCTACACCTTC. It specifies CASSLSGRDGYTF.

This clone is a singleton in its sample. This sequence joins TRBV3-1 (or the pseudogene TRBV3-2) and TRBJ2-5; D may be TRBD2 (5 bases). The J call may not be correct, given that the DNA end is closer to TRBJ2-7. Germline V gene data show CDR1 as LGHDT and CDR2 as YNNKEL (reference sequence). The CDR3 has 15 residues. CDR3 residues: CASSQYPGYSYEQYF. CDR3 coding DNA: TGTGCCAGCAGCCAATATCCGGGATACTCCTACGAGCAGTACTTC.

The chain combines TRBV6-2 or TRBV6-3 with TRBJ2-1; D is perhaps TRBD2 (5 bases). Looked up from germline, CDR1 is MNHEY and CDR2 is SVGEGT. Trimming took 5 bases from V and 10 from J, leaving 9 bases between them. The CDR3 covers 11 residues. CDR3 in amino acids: CASSQLGEQFF. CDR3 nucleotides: TGTGCCAGCAGTCAACTAGGCGAGCAGTTCTTC.

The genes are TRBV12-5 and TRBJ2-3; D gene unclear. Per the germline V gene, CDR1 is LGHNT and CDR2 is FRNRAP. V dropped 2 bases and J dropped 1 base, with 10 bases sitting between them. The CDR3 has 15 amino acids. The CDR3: CASGLKGSGTDTQYF. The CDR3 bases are TGTGCTAGTGGTTTGAAGGGTTCCGGCACAGATACGCAGTATTTT.

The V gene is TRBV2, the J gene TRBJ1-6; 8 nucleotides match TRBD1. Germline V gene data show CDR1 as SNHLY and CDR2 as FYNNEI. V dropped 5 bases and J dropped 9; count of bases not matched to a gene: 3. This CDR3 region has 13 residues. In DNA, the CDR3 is TGTGCCAGCAGTCCAGGGGGCAGTTCACCCCTCCACTTT. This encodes CASSPGGSSPLHF.

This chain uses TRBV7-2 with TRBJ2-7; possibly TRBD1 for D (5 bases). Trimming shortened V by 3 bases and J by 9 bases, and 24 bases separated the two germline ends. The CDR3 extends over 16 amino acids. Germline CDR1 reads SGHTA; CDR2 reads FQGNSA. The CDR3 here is CASSLIGETADSRQYF. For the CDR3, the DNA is TGTGCCAGCAGCTTGATCGGAGAGACAGCAGACTCGAGGCAGTACTTC.

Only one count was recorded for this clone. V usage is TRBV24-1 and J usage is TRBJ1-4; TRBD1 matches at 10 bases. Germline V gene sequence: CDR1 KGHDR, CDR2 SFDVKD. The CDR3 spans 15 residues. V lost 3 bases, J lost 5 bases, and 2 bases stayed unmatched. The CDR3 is CATSDPGQGNEKLFF. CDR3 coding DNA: TGTGCCACCAGTGATCCGGGACAGGGGAATGAAAAACTGTTTTTT.

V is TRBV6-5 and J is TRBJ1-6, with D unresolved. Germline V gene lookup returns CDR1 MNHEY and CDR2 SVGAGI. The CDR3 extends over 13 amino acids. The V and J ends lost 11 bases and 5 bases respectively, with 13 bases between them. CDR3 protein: CAGSAMDNSPLHF. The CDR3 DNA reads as TGTGCCGGGTCAGCGATGGATAATTCACCCCTCCACTTT.

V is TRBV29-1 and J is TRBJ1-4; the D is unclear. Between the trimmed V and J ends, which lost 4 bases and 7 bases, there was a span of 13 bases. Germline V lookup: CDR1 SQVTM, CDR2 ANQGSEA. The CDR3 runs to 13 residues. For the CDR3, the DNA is TGCAGCGTTGCGAGGTCCCCGGGTGAAAAACTGTTTTTT. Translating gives CSVARSPGEKLFF.

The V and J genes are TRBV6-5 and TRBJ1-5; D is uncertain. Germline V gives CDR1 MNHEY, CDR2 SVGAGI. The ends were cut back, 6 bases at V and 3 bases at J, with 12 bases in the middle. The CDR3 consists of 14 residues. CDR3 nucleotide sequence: TGTGCCAGCAGCCGCGGACGGCACAATCAGCCCCAGCATTTT. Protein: CASSRGRHNQPQHF.

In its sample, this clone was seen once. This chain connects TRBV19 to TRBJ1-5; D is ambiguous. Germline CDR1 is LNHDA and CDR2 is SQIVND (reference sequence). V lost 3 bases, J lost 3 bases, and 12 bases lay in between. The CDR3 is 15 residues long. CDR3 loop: CASSIVRQLNQPQHF. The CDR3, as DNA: TGTGCCAGTAGTATTGTTAGACAACTCAATCAGCCCCAGCATTTT.

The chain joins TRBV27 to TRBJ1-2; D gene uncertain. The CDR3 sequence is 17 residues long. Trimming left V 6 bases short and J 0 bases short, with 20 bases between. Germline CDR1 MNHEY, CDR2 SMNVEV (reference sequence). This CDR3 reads CASSHTGVREANYGYTF. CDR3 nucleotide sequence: TGTGCCAGCAGCCATACCGGCGTCAGAGAAGCTAACTATGGCTACACCTTC.

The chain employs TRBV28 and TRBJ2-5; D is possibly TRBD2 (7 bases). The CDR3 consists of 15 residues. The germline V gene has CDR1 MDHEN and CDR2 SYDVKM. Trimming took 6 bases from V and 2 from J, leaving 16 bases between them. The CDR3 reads CASSAGGRKQETQYF. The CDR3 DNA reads TGTGCCAGCAGCGCCGGGGGGCGGAAACAAGAGACCCAGTACTTC.

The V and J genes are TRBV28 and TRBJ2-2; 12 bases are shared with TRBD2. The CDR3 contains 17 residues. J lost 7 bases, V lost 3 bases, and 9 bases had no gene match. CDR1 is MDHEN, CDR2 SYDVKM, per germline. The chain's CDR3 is CASSFTASGGADGELFF. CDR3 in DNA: TGTGCCAGCAGTTTTACCGCTAGCGGGGGGGCGGACGGGGAGCTGTTTTTT.

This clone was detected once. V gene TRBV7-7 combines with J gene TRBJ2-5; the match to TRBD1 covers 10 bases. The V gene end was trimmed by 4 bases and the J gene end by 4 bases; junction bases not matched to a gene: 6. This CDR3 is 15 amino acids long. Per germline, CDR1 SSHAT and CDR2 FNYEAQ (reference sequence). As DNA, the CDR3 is TGTGCCAGCAGCTCGGGACAGGGGAAGGGAGAGACCCAGTACTTC. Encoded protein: CASSSGQGKGETQYF.